This entry lists 30 T cell receptor beta chains sequenced from one sample in a study of response to subunit inactivated influenza vaccine. TCRdb independently ran MiXCR on the RT-PCR reads; one entry per CDR3 protein. The profile shows just over 300,000 distinct CDR3 sequences, roughly 22% of them singletons. The source was PBMCs from blood, collected about 20 months after vaccination. These receptors were collected from a man between 45 and 75 years old who received an inactivated influenza vaccine.

Notes on this clonotype: A junction end diverges from the germline sequence, so it may reflect a read error. The rearrangement links TRBV7-7 to TRBJ2-5; 8 bases align to TRBD2. Germline values: CDR1 SSHAT, CDR2 FNYEAQ (reference sequence). This CDR3 comprises 14 residues. The chain's CDR3 is CASSRLASQETQYF. The CDR3 coding sequence is TGTGCTAGCAGCCGACTAGCGTCCCAAGAGACCCAGTACTTC. The full variable domain, in which reference TRBV7-7 and TRBJ2-5 provide the parts outside the CDR3, is GAGVSQSPRYKVTKRGQDVTLRCDPISSHATLYWYQQALGQGPEFLTYFNYEAQPDKSGLPSDRFSAERPEGSISTLTIQRTEQRDSAMYRCASSRLASQETQYFGPGTRLLVL.

The chain has TRBV7-6 and TRBJ2-2; 11 bases match TRBD2. The V gene end was trimmed by 5 bases and the J gene end by 1 base; junction bases not matched to a gene: 3. The CDR3 is 16 amino acids. From germline, CDR1 is SGHVS and CDR2 FNYEAQ. The CDR3 loop reads CASSPTSGRNTGELFF. The CDR3 coding sequence is TGTGCCAGCAGCCCCACTAGCGGGAGGAACACCGGGGAGCTGTTTTTT. The whole variable domain, remainder taken from reference TRBV7-6 and TRBJ2-2, is GAGVSQSPRYKVTKRGQDVALRCDPISGHVSLYWYRQALGQGPEFLTYFNYEAQQDKSGLPNDRFSAERPEGSISTLTIQRTEQRDSAMYRCASSPTSGRNTGELFFGEGSRLTVL.

The chain links TRBV12-3 or TRBV12-4 to TRBJ2-3; 7 bases line up with TRBD1. Germline trimming cut 7 bases from V and 2 bases from J; bases unmatched to any gene: 3. This CDR3 is 13 amino acids long. CDR3 bases: TGTGCCAGCACAGGGGGAATCACAGATACGCAGTATTTT. Its protein is CASTGGITDTQYF.

CDR3 nucleotides: TGTGCCAGCAGTTCCCTTCCTAAGACAAGATTGGACAATGAGCAGTTCTTC. This sequence encodes CASSSLPKTRLDNEQFF. This chain joins TRBV28 and TRBJ2-1, with D uncertain. The CDR3 loop spans 17 amino acids. V lost 4 bases, J lost 5 bases, and 21 bases lay in between. Germline lookup yields CDR1 MDHEN and CDR2 SYDVKM. Filled out from reference TRBV28 and TRBJ2-1, the complete variable domain reads DVKVTQSSRYLVKRTGEKVFLECVQDMDHENMFWYRQDPGLGLRLIYFSYDVKMKEKGDIPEGYSVSREKKERFSLILESASTNQTSMYLCASSSLPKTRLDNEQFFGPGTRLTVL.

The chain couples TRBV24-1 to TRBJ2-1; TRBD1 is a possible D gene (5 bases). The CDR3 contains 14 residues. Germline lookup yields CDR1 KGHDR and CDR2 SFDVKD. V lost 4 bases, J lost 2 bases, and 8 bases lay in between. This CDR3 reads CATSDRVTYNEQFF. The CDR3, as DNA: TGTGCCACCAGTGACAGGGTGACCTACAATGAGCAGTTCTTC.

This chain links TRBV27 with TRBJ2-7, with 8 bases lining up with TRBD1. CDR1 is MNHEY, CDR2 SMNVEV, per germline (reference sequence). Trimming at V came to 6 bases and at J to 4 bases, leaving 14 bases not matched to a gene. This CDR3 comprises 16 residues. In DNA, the CDR3 is TGTGCCAGCAGCTCCCCGCGACAGGGGTGGAAGTACGAGCAGTACTTC. Translation gives CASSSPRQGWKYEQYF.

V is TRBV24-1 and J is TRBJ2-5; D gene uncertain. The length of the CDR3 is 12 residues. V lost 0 bases to trimming and J lost 5 bases, with 3 bases between them. Per the germline V gene, CDR1 is KGHDR and CDR2 is SFDVKD. CDR3 region: CATSDLGETQYF. CDR3 coding DNA: TGTGCCACCAGTGATTTGGGCGAGACCCAGTACTTC.

This CDR3 is CASVGLGTQAFF. The CDR3, as DNA: TGTGCCAGCGTGGGTTTAGGGACTCAAGCTTTCTTT. The chain employs TRBV6-6 and TRBJ1-1, with D tentatively TRBD1 (5 bases). This CDR3 contains 12 residues. V lost 8 bases to trimming and J lost 9 bases, with 16 bases between them. Germline CDR1 MNHNY, CDR2 SVGAGI (reference sequence).

This clonotype was seen a handful of times. This chain links TRBV29-1 with TRBJ1-2; the D gene is possibly TRBD1 (5 bases). The CDR3 has 11 residues. Germline CDR1 and CDR2: SQVTM and ANQGSEA. Trimming pared 4 bases from V and 6 bases from J, leaving 9 bases between. The CDR3 DNA is TGCAGCGTTGCGGGGCGGGATGGCTACACCTTC. Its translation is CSVAGRDGYTF.

The chain carries TRBV5-4 and TRBJ1-2; a possible D gene is TRBD1 (6 bases). The V end lost 0 bases, the J end lost 7 bases, and 13 bases lay between the germline ends. This CDR3 is 14 amino acids long. CDR1 is SGHNT and CDR2 is YYREEE in the germline V gene (reference sequence). The CDR3, as DNA: TGTGCCAGCAGCTTGGCGGCAGGGGTAGGTGGCTACACCTTC. This codes for CASSLAAGVGGYTF.

There are many counts of this clonotype. The CDR3 nucleotides are TGTGCCAGCAGCCCCCAATCGGGGCGGATGAACACTGAAGCTTTCTTT. It specifies CASSPQSGRMNTEAFF. This rearrangement joins TRBV7-2 to TRBJ1-1, with a weak D call TRBD1 (5 bases). CDR1 is SGHTA, CDR2 FQGNSA, per germline. The length of the CDR3 is 16 residues. The ends were cut back, 5 bases at V and 0 bases at J, with 16 bases in the middle. The complete variable domain, with remaining parts taken from reference TRBV7-2 and TRBJ1-1, reads GAGVSQSPSNKVTEKGKDVELRCDPISGHTALYWYRQSLGQGLEFLIYFQGNSAPDKSGLPSDRFSAERTGGSVSTLTIQRTQQEDSAVYLCASSPQSGRMNTEAFFGQGTRLTVV.

The chain uses TRBV20-1 and TRBJ1-5; TRBD1 matches 8 bases. CDR1 and CDR2 (germline): DFQATT, SNEGSKA (reference sequence). This CDR3 spans 16 amino acids. Trimming took 6 bases from V and 3 from J; bases not matched to a gene: 13. As DNA, the CDR3 is TGCAGTGCATTGGGACCAGGGGGCTGGAACAATCAGCCCCAGCATTTT. As protein: CSALGPGGWNNQPQHF.

J is TRBJ1-2 and V is TRBV19, with TRBD1 matching 7 bases. The germline CDR1 and CDR2 sequences are LNHDA and SQIVND (reference sequence). There are 14 residues in the CDR3. Trimming took 4 bases from V and 1 from J; bases not matched to a gene: 3. DNA for the CDR3: TGTGCCAGTAGTACGGGACAGTTTAACTATGGCTACACCTTC. Translation gives CASSTGQFNYGYTF.

This sequence joins TRBV24-1 and TRBJ2-3, with 9 bases lining up with TRBD2. Germline V gene lookup returns CDR1 KGHDR and CDR2 SFDVKD. V was pared by 10 bases and J by 3 bases, with 16 bases of the junction left unmatched. The CDR3 runs 17 residues. The CDR3 protein is CATRGLSAGGNTDTQYF. The CDR3 nucleotides are TGTGCCACAAGAGGCCTGTCGGCGGGAGGGAATACAGATACGCAGTATTTT.

V usage is TRBV29-1 and J usage is TRBJ2-2; perhaps TRBD2 as D (5 bases). Germline V gene lookup returns CDR1 SQVTM and CDR2 ANQGSEA. The ends were cut back, 4 bases at V and 6 bases at J, with 15 bases in the middle. The CDR3 extends over 14 amino acids. CDR3 coding DNA: TGCAGCGTTGCGGCGGGTATTCACGCCGGGGAGCTGTTTTTT. Translation gives CSVAAGIHAGELFF.

The CDR3 loop reads CASTPTTGTSGANVLTF. The DNA for the CDR3 is TGTGCCAGCACCCCGACGACGGGTACCTCTGGGGCCAACGTCCTGACTTTC. V and J are TRBV12-3 or TRBV12-4 and TRBJ2-6; D remains ambiguous. The CDR3 has 17 residues. V gave up 7 bases and J gave up 0 bases, with 16 bases separating them.

This chain uses TRBV20-1 with TRBJ1-2; D unresolved. Trimming shortened V by 1 base and J by 6 bases, and 12 bases separated the two germline ends. This CDR3 region has 13 residues. Germline values: CDR1 DFQATT, CDR2 SNEGSKA (reference sequence). This chain's CDR3 is CSARGPGVNGYTF. For the CDR3, the DNA is TGCAGTGCTAGAGGCCCGGGAGTGAATGGCTACACCTTC.

This clonotype was found once. The rearrangement links TRBV4-1 to TRBJ1-2; D remains ambiguous. V was cut by 0 bases and J by 4 bases, with 18 bases left in between. CDR3 size: 17 residues. CDR1 is MGHRA and CDR2 is YSYEKL in the germline V gene. In DNA form, the CDR3 reads TGCGCCAGCAGCCAAGATGAGGTCCCAGCCGGCGCCTATGGCTACACCTTC. It specifies CASSQDEVPAGAYGYTF.

This clonotype was seen more than once but under ten times. The chain links TRBV29-1 to TRBJ2-1; perhaps TRBD1 as D (6 bases). V was pared by 4 bases and J by 2 bases, with 12 bases between. Germline CDR1 is SQVTM and CDR2 is ANQGSEA. CDR3 length equals 14 residues. CDR3 DNA: TGCAGCGTTGTGGGTGGGGGCGCCTACAATGAGCAGTTCTTC. Amino acids: CSVVGGGAYNEQFF.

The sample holds many counts of this clonotype. This chain joins TRBV10-3 and TRBJ1-2, with D possibly matching TRBD1 (6 bases). The CDR3 spans 16 residues. Trimming took 6 bases from V and 7 from J, leaving 24 bases between them. The germline V gene has CDR1 ENHRY and CDR2 SYGVKD. CDR3 DNA: TGTGCCATCAGAGCAAGGGACATCGGGGGGTTGTCTGGCTACACCTTC. Translating gives CAIRARDIGGLSGYTF.

CDR3 amino acids: CASSFFQGEAFF. The CDR3 DNA sequence: TGTGCCAGCAGCTTTTTCCAGGGAGAAGCTTTCTTT. The chain uses TRBV7-9 and TRBJ1-1; tentatively, D is TRBD1 (5 bases). With 3 bases removed from V and 8 bases from J, the gap between germline ends came to 10 bases. The germline V gene encodes CDR1 SEHNR and CDR2 FQNEAQ (reference sequence). This CDR3 comprises 12 residues.

This clonotype was seen a few times. V is TRBV5-1 and J is TRBJ2-2, with 8 bases lining up with TRBD2. CDR3 size: 16 residues. Germline values: CDR1 SGHRS, CDR2 YFSETQ. V shed 0 bases, J shed 0 bases, and the junction held 1 base outside the gene matches. The CDR3 loop reads CASSLVAGTNTGELFF. CDR3 nucleotide sequence: TGCGCCAGCAGCTTGGTAGCGGGGACGAACACCGGGGAGCTGTTTTTT.

Many counts were recorded for this clonotype. V gene TRBV7-9 combines with J gene TRBJ1-1; D is uncertain. Germline CDR1 and CDR2: SEHNR and FQNEAQ (reference sequence). V was pared by 2 bases and J by 6 bases, with 13 bases between. The CDR3 is made up of 14 amino acids. CDR3 DNA: TGTGCCAGCAGCTTATCGGCCAGTGGCCCTGAAGCTTTCTTT. The encoded protein is CASSLSASGPEAFF. Supplemented by reference TRBV7-9 and TRBJ1-1, the full variable domain reads DTGVSQNPRHKITKRGQNVTFRCDPISEHNRLYWYRQTLGQGPEFLTYFQNEAQLEKSRLLSDRFSAERPKGSFSTLEIQRTEQGDSAMYLCASSLSASGPEAFFGQGTRLTVV.

This chain uses TRBV11-2 with TRBJ2-2; D may be TRBD1 or TRBD2 (5 bases each). The length of the CDR3 is 17 residues. CDR1 and CDR2 (germline): SGHAT, FQNNGV. V shed 3 bases and J shed 4 bases, with 18 bases lying between them. The CDR3, as DNA: TGTGCCAGCAGCTTTACCCCAGGGACCTCCCTCACCGGGGAGCTGTTTTTT. It specifies CASSFTPGTSLTGELFF.

This clonotype was counted ten times or more. V gene TRBV30 combines with J gene TRBJ2-1, with D hard to call. Trimming shortened V by 3 bases and J by 2 bases, and 8 bases separated the two germline ends. This CDR3 region has 13 residues. The germline gives CDR1 GTSNPN, CDR2 SVGIG (reference sequence). DNA for the CDR3: TGTGCCTGGAGCAGCGCTACCTACAATGAGCAGTTCTTC. It codes for CAWSSATYNEQFF.

The chain combines TRBV3-1 with TRBJ1-2; D is ambiguous. The CDR3 totals 12 residues. The V gene lost 2 bases and the J gene lost 8 bases, with 9 bases spanning the gap. Germline V gene sequence: CDR1 LGHDT, CDR2 YNNKEL (reference sequence). The CDR3 region is CASSQYRVGYTF. CDR3 coding DNA: TGTGCCAGCAGCCAATATCGGGTCGGCTACACCTTC.

This clonotype showed up many times. The gene calls are TRBV7-9 and TRBJ1-4; D is perhaps TRBD1 (5 bases). V lost 1 base and J lost 8, with 14 bases in between. CDR1 and CDR2 (germline): SEHNR, FQNEAQ (reference sequence). This CDR3 spans 15 amino acids. The CDR3 region is CASSLVGPKVEKLFF. The CDR3 DNA sequence: TGTGCCAGCAGCTTAGTGGGACCCAAGGTGGAAAAACTGTTTTTT. Combining the CDR3 with reference TRBV7-9 and TRBJ1-4 gives the whole variable domain DTGVSQNPRHKITKRGQNVTFRCDPISEHNRLYWYRQTLGQGPEFLTYFQNEAQLEKSRLLSDRFSAERPKGSFSTLEIQRTEQGDSAMYLCASSLVGPKVEKLFFGSGTQLSVL.

This clonotype was seen at least ten times. The V gene is TRBV20-1, the J gene TRBJ1-1; no reliable D call. Germline V lookup: CDR1 DFQATT, CDR2 SNEGSKA (reference sequence). The V end lost 6 bases, the J end lost 5 bases, and 13 bases lay between the germline ends. CDR3 size: 12 residues. DNA of the CDR3: TGCAGTGCCGGACTGGGTTTGACTGAAGCTTTCTTT. Protein: CSAGLGLTEAFF.

In this sample, this clonotype turned up a few times. CDR3 residues: CSARDKRHQGNEQFF. The DNA for the CDR3 is TGCAGTGCTAGAGATAAGCGACACCAGGGGAATGAGCAGTTCTTC. The chain has TRBV20-1 and TRBJ2-1, with D perhaps TRBD1 (6 bases). Per germline, CDR1 DFQATT and CDR2 SNEGSKA (reference sequence). V was shortened by 0 bases and J by 7 bases, with 16 bases between the two germline ends. The CDR3 consists of 15 residues.

In this sample, this clonotype turned up a few times. The rearrangement uses TRBV11-2 and TRBJ2-1; no definite D call. Germline V gene lookup returns CDR1 SGHAT and CDR2 FQNNGV. The V and J ends lost 0 bases and 5 bases respectively, with 8 bases between them. The CDR3 consists of 14 residues. The CDR3 loop reads CASSLDYQNNEQFF. The CDR3 nucleotides are TGTGCCAGCAGCTTAGATTACCAAAACAATGAGCAGTTCTTC.